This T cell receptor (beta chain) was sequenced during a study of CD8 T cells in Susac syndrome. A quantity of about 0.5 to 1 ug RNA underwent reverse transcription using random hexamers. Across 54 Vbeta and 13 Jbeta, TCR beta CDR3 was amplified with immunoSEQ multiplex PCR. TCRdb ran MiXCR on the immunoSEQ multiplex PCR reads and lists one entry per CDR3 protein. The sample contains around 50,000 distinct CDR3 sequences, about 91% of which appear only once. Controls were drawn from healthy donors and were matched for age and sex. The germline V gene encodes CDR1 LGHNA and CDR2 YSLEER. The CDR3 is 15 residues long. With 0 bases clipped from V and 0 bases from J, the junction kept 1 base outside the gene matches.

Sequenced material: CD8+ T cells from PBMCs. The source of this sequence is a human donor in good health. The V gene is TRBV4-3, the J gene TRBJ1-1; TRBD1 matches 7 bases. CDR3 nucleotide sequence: TGCGCCAGCAGCCAAGAGACAGGGTTGAACACTGAAGCTTTCTTT. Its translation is CASSQETGLNTEAFF.